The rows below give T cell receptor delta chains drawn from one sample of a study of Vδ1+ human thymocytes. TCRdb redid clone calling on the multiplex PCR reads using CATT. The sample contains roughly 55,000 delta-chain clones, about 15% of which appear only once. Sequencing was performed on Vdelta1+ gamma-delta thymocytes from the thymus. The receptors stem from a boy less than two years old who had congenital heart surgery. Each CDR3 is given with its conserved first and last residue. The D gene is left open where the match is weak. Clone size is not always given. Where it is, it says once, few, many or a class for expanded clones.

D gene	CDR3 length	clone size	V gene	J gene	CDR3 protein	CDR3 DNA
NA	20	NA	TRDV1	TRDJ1	CALGELGVRSFQSYTDKLIF	TGTGCTCTTGGGGAACTAGGGGTTCGGTCCTTTCAGTCGTACACCGATAAACTCATCTTT
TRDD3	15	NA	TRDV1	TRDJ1	CALGVPLLGDTLLIF	TGTGCTCTTGGGGTACCTCTGCTGGGGGATACGCTTCTCATCTTT
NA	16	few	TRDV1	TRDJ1	CALGESGFTRYDKLIF	TGTGCTCTTGGGGAGAGTGGATTTACTAGGTACGATAAACTCATCTTT
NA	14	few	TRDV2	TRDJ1	CARDTVLRTDKLIF	TGTGCCCGTGACACCGTTTTGAGAACCGATAAACTCATCTTT
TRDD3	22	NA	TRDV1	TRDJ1	CALGEPQFPLYWGIGDTDKLIF	TGTGCTCTTGGGGAACCCCAATTTCCCCTTTACTGGGGGATTGGGGACACCGATAAACTCATCTTT
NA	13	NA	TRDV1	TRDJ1	CALGETDTDKLIF	TGTGCTCTTGGGGAAACTGACACCGATAAACTCATCTTT
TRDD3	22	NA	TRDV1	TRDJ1	CALGARPPSQRTGGIIAGKLIF	TGTGCTCTTGGGGCCAGGCCCCCCAGCCAACGTACTGGGGGAATCATCGCCGGTAAACTCATCTTT
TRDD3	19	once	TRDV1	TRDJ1	CALGELNPLRWGIADKLIF	TGTGCTCTTGGGGAATTAAATCCCCTACGCTGGGGGATCGCCGATAAACTCATCTTT
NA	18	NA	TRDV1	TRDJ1	CALGAVPWFPGYTDKLIF	TGTGCTCTTGGGGCAGTCCCCTGGTTTCCGGGGTACACCGATAAACTCATCTTT
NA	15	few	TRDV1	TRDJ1	CALGEQNKGPDKLIF	TGTGCTCTTGGGGAACAAAACAAGGGCCCCGATAAACTCATCTTT
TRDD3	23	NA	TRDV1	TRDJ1	CALGVRSLPPPYWGIRSTDKLIF	TGTGCTCTTGGGGTACGGAGCCTTCCTCCTCCGTACTGGGGGATACGCAGCACCGATAAACTCATCTTT
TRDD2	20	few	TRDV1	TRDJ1	CALGELPNSYVIRGTDKLIF	TGTGCTCTTGGGGAACTACCCAATTCCTACGTGATAAGAGGCACCGATAAACTCATCTTT
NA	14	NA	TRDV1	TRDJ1	CALGDTPYTDKLIF	TGTGCTCTTGGGGATACCCCATACACCGATAAACTCATCTTT
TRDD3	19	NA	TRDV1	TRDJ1	CALGDSITTLLGDSDKLIF	TGTGCTCTTGGGGACTCGATAACTACCCTACTGGGGGATTCTGATAAACTCATCTTT
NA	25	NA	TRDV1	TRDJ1	CALGEPRPFSSAFPRVLQLTDKLIF	TGTGCTCTTGGGGAACCTCGCCCCTTCTCTTCGGCCTTCCCACGAGTACTGCAACTCACCGATAAACTCATCTTT
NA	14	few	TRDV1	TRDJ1	CALGELWSTDKLIF	TGTGCTCTTGGGGAACTATGGTCCACCGATAAACTCATCTTT
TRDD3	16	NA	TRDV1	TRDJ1	CALGESNTGGSGKLIF	TGTGCTCTTGGGGAGAGTAATACTGGGGGATCAGGTAAACTCATCTTT
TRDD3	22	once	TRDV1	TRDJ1	CALGALIPGDDWGIRNGDKLIF	TGTGCTCTTGGGGCCCTTATCCCGGGGGATGACTGGGGGATACGAAACGGCGATAAACTCATCTTT
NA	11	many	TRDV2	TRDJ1	CACFLLGRLIF	TGTGCCTGTTTTTTACTGGGAAGACTCATCTTT
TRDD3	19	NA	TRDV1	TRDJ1	CALGELPSSQGWGKDKLIF	TGTGCTCTTGGGGAACTCCCTTCGTCCCAGGGCTGGGGGAAGGATAAACTCATCTTT
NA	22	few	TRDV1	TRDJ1	CALGDMPSYSLIWGIQGDKLIF	TGTGCTCTTGGGGACATGCCTTCCTACTCCCTAATATGGGGGATACAAGGCGATAAACTCATCTTT
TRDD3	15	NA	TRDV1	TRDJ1	CALGERRLGENKLIF	TGTGCTCTTGGGGAACGTAGGCTGGGGGAGAATAAACTCATCTTT
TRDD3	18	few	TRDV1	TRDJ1	CALGEAFWLLGDTDKLIF	TGTGCTCTTGGGGAGGCCTTCTGGCTACTGGGGGATACCGATAAACTCATCTTT
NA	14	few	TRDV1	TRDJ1	CALGAPSGGMRLIF	TGTGCTCTTGGGGCTCCATCGGGGGGTATGAGACTCATCTTT
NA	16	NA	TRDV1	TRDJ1	CALGEFVSLYTDKPIF	TGTGCTCTTGGGGAATTTGTTTCGTTGTACACCGATAAACCCATCTTT
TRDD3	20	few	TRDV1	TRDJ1	CALGDTLRGLGDGHTDKLIF	TGTGCTCTTGGGGATACCCTCAGGGGGCTGGGGGATGGTCACACCGATAAACTCATCTTT
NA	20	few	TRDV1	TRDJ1	CALGGLSYPGGPQYTDKLIF	TGTGCTCTTGGGGGACTTTCCTACCCTGGGGGTCCTCAGTACACCGATAAACTCATCTTT
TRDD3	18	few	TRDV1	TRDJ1	CALGESSAFGGHTDKLIF	TGTGCTCTTGGGGAATCCTCAGCGTTTGGGGGACATACCGATAAACTCATCTTT
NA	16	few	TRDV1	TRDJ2	CALGELVWLPAAQLFF	TGTGCTCTTGGGGAACTCGTCTGGCTCCCCGCAGCACAACTCTTCTTT
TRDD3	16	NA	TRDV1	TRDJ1	CALGERGGYGTDKLIF	TGTGCTCTTGGGGAACGGGGGGGATACGGCACCGATAAACTCATCTTT
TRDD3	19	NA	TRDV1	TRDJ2	CALGERCRTGGCKTAQLFF	TGTGCTCTTGGGGAACGTTGCCGGACTGGGGGATGCAAGACAGCACAACTCTTCTTT
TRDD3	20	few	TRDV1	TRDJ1	CALGGLPSVLGDTLTDKLIF	TGTGCTCTTGGGGGCCTTCCCTCAGTACTGGGGGATACGCTCACCGATAAACTCATCTTT
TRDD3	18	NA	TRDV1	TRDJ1	CALGEFPLTGDRGDKLIF	TGTGCTCTTGGGGAATTTCCCCTCACCGGGGATAGGGGCGATAAACTCATCTTT
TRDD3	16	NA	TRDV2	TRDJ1	CACVWGIRGYTDKLIF	TGTGCCTGTGTATGGGGGATACGCGGGTACACCGATAAACTCATCTTT
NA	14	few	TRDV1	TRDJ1	CALGALAGPNKLIF	TGTGCTCTTGGCGCCCTAGCTGGGCCGAATAAACTCATCTTT
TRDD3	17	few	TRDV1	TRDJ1	CALGKLLRGIYTDKLIF	TGTGCTCTTGGGAAACTCTTGCGGGGGATTTACACCGATAAACTCATCTTT
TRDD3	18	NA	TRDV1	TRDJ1	CALGERPYWGPYTDKLIF	TGTGCTCTTGGGGAACGGCCGTACTGGGGGCCTTACACCGATAAACTCATCTTT
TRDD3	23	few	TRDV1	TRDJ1	CALGELPDPVLGDVGPYTDKLIF	TGTGCTCTTGGGGAACTTCCAGACCCCGTACTGGGGGATGTCGGGCCGTACACCGATAAACTCATCTTT
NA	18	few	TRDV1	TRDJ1	CALGELEPGVLGADKLIF	TGTGCTCTTGGGGAACTGGAGCCCGGGGTACTGGGAGCCGATAAACTCATCTTT
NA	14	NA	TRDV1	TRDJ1	CALGLGGNTDKLIF	TGTGCTCTTGGTTTGGGGGGTAACACCGATAAACTCATCTTT
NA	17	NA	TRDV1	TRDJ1	CALGEPHGRRYSDKLIF	TGTGCTCTTGGGGAACCTCATGGGAGGCGTTATTCCGATAAACTCATCTTT
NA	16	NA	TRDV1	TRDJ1	CALGEGYWRYTDKLIF	TGTGCTCTTGGGGAGGGTTACTGGCGATACACCGATAAACTCATCTTT
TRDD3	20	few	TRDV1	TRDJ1	CALGGLPPTGGCPYTDKLIF	TGTGCTCTGGGGGGCCTTCCACCTACTGGGGGATGCCCGTACACCGATAAACTCATCTTT
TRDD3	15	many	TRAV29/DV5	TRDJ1	CAASVLGDTTDKLIF	TGTGCAGCAAGCGTACTGGGGGATACGACCGATAAACTCATCTTT
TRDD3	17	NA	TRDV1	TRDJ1	CALGIPTGGYLPDKLIF	TGTGCTCTTGGGATACCTACTGGGGGATATCTCCCCGATAAACTCATCTTT
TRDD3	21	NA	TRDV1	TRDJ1	CALGELYPGGYMWNTADKLIF	TGTGCTCTTGGGGAACTTTACCCTGGGGGATACATGTGGAATACGGCCGATAAACTCATCTTT
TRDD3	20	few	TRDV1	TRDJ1	CALGEPTLGVLGSWTDKLIF	TGTGCTCTTGGGGAACCTACCCTAGGTGTACTGGGGAGTTGGACCGATAAACTCATCTTT
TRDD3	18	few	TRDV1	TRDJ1	CALGGDGYWGIHGDKLIF	TGTGCTCTTGGGGGCGACGGGTACTGGGGGATACATGGAGATAAACTCATCTTT
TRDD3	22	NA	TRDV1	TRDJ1	CALGSHRSGIPLGDEYTDKLIF	TGTGCTCTTGGGTCTCATCGTTCTGGGATCCCACTGGGGGATGAGTACACCGATAAACTCATCTTT
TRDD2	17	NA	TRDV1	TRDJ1	CALGGPSYRGYTDKLIF	TGTGCTCTTGGGGGGCCTTCCTACCGGGGGTACACCGATAAACTCATCTTT
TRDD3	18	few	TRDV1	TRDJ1	CALGELPTLLGISDKLIF	TGTGCTCTTGGGGAACTTCCCACCCTACTGGGGATCTCTGATAAACTCATCTTT
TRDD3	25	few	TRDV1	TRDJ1	CALGEISTPLEGYEGWFEGDDKLIF	TGTGCTCTTGGGGAAATCTCCACACCGTTAGAGGGATACGAAGGATGGTTTGAGGGGGACGATAAACTCATCTTT
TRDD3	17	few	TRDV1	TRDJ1	CALGEQPYWGYTDKLIF	TGTGCTCTTGGGGAACAACCCTACTGGGGATACACCGATAAACTCATCTTT
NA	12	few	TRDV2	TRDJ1	CACLRPRVKLIF	TGTGCCTGTCTCCGCCCTAGGGTTAAACTCATCTTT
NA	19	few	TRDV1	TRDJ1	CALGEPPLTAAPGGLQVIF	TGTGCTCTTGGGGAACCCCCTCTTACGGCGGCCCCTGGAGGACTACAGGTCATCTTT
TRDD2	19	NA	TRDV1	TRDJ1	CALGEPNSYFPTQTDKLIF	TGTGCTCTTGGGGAACCCAATTCCTACTTCCCAACACAAACCGATAAACTCATCTTT
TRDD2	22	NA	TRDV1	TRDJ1	CALGENGPSYVGTEHTCDKLIF	TGTGCTCTTGGGGAAAATGGGCCTTCCTACGTCGGTACTGAACATACGTGCGATAAACTCATCTTT
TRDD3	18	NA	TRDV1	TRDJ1	CALGEGGLTGGYTDKLIF	TGTGCTCTTGGGGAAGGCGGCCTTACTGGGGGATACACCGATAAACTCATCTTT
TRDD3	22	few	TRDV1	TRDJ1	CALGDCLDHHLGDSFEDDKLIF	TGTGCTCTTGGGGACTGCCTAGATCATCACCTGGGGGATAGTTTCGAGGACGATAAACTCATCTTT
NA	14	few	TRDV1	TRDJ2	CALGETEHLAQLFF	TGTGCTCTTGGGGAAACCGAACACCTGGCACAACTCTTCTTT